The rows below give T cell receptor beta chains drawn from one sample of a study of cytomegalovirus exposure and HLA in healthy donors. The repertoire was sequenced with immunoSEQ multiplex PCR; TCRdb's copy has only in-frame clones and lacks some. The sample lists approximately 110,000 clones, about 85% occurring once. The sequenced material came from PBMCs. The receptors stem from a man aged 50-59 years in good health and CMV-seronegative. Both conserved end residues are trimmed from each CDR3.

V gene: TRBV14
J gene: TRBJ1-2
CDR3 protein: ASSPDRAGYP

V gene: TRBV6-1
J gene: TRBJ2-4
CDR3 protein: AGSSGGVKMHIQY

V gene: TRBV4-2
J gene: TRBJ1-5
CDR3 protein: ASSPVDSNQPQH

V gene: TRBV28
J gene: TRBJ2-5
CDR3 protein: ASSPGLAGVGEETQY

V gene: TRBV27
J gene: TRBJ2-3
CDR3 protein: ASSLGTGADTQY

V gene: TRBV14
J gene: TRBJ2-7
CDR3 protein: ASSQSGGSYGSYEQY

V gene: TRBV28
J gene: TRBJ2-7
CDR3 protein: ASSFRGGSYEQY

V gene: TRBV28
J gene: TRBJ1-2
CDR3 protein: ASSLGTGNSYGYT

V gene: TRBV6-1
J gene: TRBJ2-7
CDR3 protein: AGALAWGYEQY

V gene: TRBV6-4
J gene: TRBJ2-7
CDR3 protein: ASGGTGNGTSGRRTYEQY

V gene: TRBV5-1
J gene: TRBJ1-1
CDR3 protein: ASGRGNTEAF

V gene: TRBV4-3
J gene: TRBJ1-2
CDR3 protein: ASSQSGSGYT

V gene: TRBV30
J gene: TRBJ1-5
CDR3 protein: AWSGHINNQPQH

V gene: TRBV30
J gene: TRBJ1-1
CDR3 protein: AWSGQLNTEAF

V gene: TRBV18
J gene: TRBJ2-7
CDR3 protein: ASSPGTSGGSSYEQY

V gene: TRBV30
J gene: TRBJ1-2
CDR3 protein: AWSAGTPAKGYT

V gene: TRBV12-5
J gene: TRBJ1-5
CDR3 protein: ASGRAGNIPLRFYSNQPQH

V gene: TRBV7-3
J gene: TRBJ2-2
CDR3 protein: ASSADTNTGELF

V gene: TRBV7-2
J gene: TRBJ1-2
CDR3 protein: ASSSEPSGYGYT

V gene: TRBV2
J gene: TRBJ1-5
CDR3 protein: ASSQQALSNQPQH

V gene: TRBV4-2
J gene: TRBJ2-1
CDR3 protein: ASSQDVADLSYNEQF

V gene: TRBV23-1
J gene: TRBJ2-2
CDR3 protein: ASSQSNRNTGELF

V gene: TRBV5-1
J gene: TRBJ2-5
CDR3 protein: ASSFWAGETQY

V gene: TRBV7-9
J gene: TRBJ1-1
CDR3 protein: ASSLVDRNTEAF

V gene: TRBV4-3
J gene: TRBJ2-7
CDR3 protein: ASSQGGGTTYEQY

V gene: TRBV11-3
J gene: TRBJ2-7
CDR3 protein: ASSSPGLVAEQY

V gene: TRBV5-6
J gene: TRBJ2-2
CDR3 protein: ASSLARGRGTGELF

V gene: TRBV5-6
J gene: TRBJ2-1
CDR3 protein: ASSLFSGEQF

V gene: TRBV7-3
J gene: TRBJ2-7
CDR3 protein: ASSPATGYEQY

V gene: TRBV7-6
J gene: TRBJ1-1
CDR3 protein: ASSSWGGTEAF

V gene: TRBV5-1
J gene: TRBJ2-1
CDR3 protein: ASSLIQRGNNEQF

V gene: TRBV7-9
J gene: TRBJ2-7
CDR3 protein: ASSLRALSGQGVGEQY

V gene: TRBV15
J gene: TRBJ1-3
CDR3 protein: ATSRVAPGRGNTIY

V gene: TRBV21-1
J gene: TRBJ2-7
CDR3 protein: ASWGRVGGDEQY

V gene: TRBV5-1
J gene: TRBJ1-4
CDR3 protein: ASSDYTARKLF

V gene: TRBV4-3
J gene: TRBJ2-1
CDR3 protein: ASSQDGTLNNEQF

V gene: TRBV15
J gene: TRBJ2-7
CDR3 protein: ATSRDVDLAGVTYEQY

V gene: TRBV6-5
J gene: .
CDR3 protein: ASGSGTSDYYEQY

V gene: TRBV30
J gene: TRBJ1-6
CDR3 protein: AWSGRGNSPLH

V gene: TRBV5-1
J gene: .
CDR3 protein: ASSLKQGYEQY

V gene: TRBV5-1
J gene: TRBJ2-3
CDR3 protein: ARSLDGPGLTDTQY

V gene: TRBV19
J gene: TRBJ1-1
CDR3 protein: ASSMITGGKAF

V gene: TRBV7-9
J gene: TRBJ1-4
CDR3 protein: ASSLKGVDEKLF

V gene: TRBV4-1
J gene: TRBJ2-7
CDR3 protein: ASSQAPSGQTLQY

V gene: TRBV7-2
J gene: TRBJ1-1
CDR3 protein: ASSPQTGNTEAF

V gene: TRBV28
J gene: TRBJ2-3
CDR3 protein: ASSLSVAGTD

V gene: TRBV18
J gene: TRBJ1-6
CDR3 protein: ASSRQATNSPLH

V gene: TRBV7-9
J gene: TRBJ2-1
CDR3 protein: ASSLGGTSGTRNEQF